The table lists the clone carrying this T cell receptor (beta chain) with a few counts. The data belong to a study of blood T cells in healthy people across ages. Alongside a J-beta primer mix, a sample-barcoded 5' primer served in a second PCR lasting about 7 to 11 cycles. A tag from a template-switch adaptor with 12 random nucleotides marked each cDNA molecule. TCRdb redid the calling of the 5' RACE reads with MiXCR, one entry per CDR3 protein. The sample includes roughly 1.6 million distinct CDR3 sequences, almost 35% of them seen just once. Trimming left V 8 bases short and J 1 base short, with 8 bases between. The CDR3 sequence is 12 residues long. The germline V gene has CDR1 MDHEN and CDR2 SYDVKM. Per individual sample, total RNA of at least 5 micrograms was extracted.

The chain recombines TRBV28 with TRBJ2-5; D gene unclear. The sequence was obtained from a woman younger than 45 in good health. The sample was blood. The DNA of the CDR3 is TGTGCCAGCGGCCGGATCCAAGAGACCCAGTACTTC. It codes for CASGRIQETQYF.